The sequence of this T cell receptor (beta chain) was determined in a study of blood T cell repertoires in COVID-19. Original processing methods: From reference gene primer amplification, estimates of nucleated cell counts were derived. Clones were sequenced by immunoSEQ multiplex PCR, and TCRdb holds only the in-frame ones, with some missing. The D gene and trimming were derived from the DNA, and the V and J assignments and clone size from that table. The repertoire holds 200,000 to 300,000 clones, with around 90% as singletons. The origin of this receptor is a man aged 55 to 70 who had recovered from COVID-19. The sequenced material came from peripheral blood.

In nucleotides, the CDR3 is TGTGCCATCAGTGGGACAGGGAAAAGGGAGACCCAGTACTTC. Its translation: CAISGTGKRETQYF. The genes are TRBV10-3 and TRBJ2-5, with 8 bases fitting TRBD1. The CDR3 contains 14 residues. Germline CDR1 ENHRY, CDR2 SYGVKD. Unmatched junction bases numbered 6, after V lost 4 bases and J lost 5 bases.